This T cell receptor (beta chain) stems from a study of blood T cell repertoires in COVID-19. Study-wide context: PBMCs, B-cell-depleted T cells, or T cells provided the cDNA or gDNA that made up the material.

Germline V gives CDR1 MNHNS, CDR2 SASEGT. The length of the CDR3 is 14 residues. With 2 bases removed from V and 2 bases from J, the gap between germline ends came to 7 bases. Assay: immunoSEQ multiplex PCR; the TCRdb copy retains only in-frame clones and omits some. The table includes about 42,000 clones, approximately 86% detected once. The table lists this clone with a few counts. The receptor was isolated from a man aged 50 to 60 with active COVID-19. The chain joins TRBV6-1 to TRBJ1-5; D unclear. Sequences were obtained from peripheral blood. The CDR3 DNA is TGTGCCAGCAGTGAATATGTAGGCAATCAGCCCCAGCATTTT. Residues: CASSEYVGNQPQHF.